This is a list of T cell receptor beta chains from one sample in a study of blood T cell repertoires in COVID-19. Method: immunoSEQ multiplex PCR; TCRdb's copy keeps in-frame clones and lacks some. The data hold 130,000 to 150,000 clones, with just under 85% observed a single time. Source material: peripheral blood. The receptor source for this set is a woman of 80 years or more with acute or convalescent COVID-19. Each CDR3 is given with its conserved first and last residue. Each record gives: CDR3 protein, CDR3 DNA, V gene, D gene, clone size, J gene. The D gene is left open where the match is weak. Rows may omit the clone size; those that give it use once, few, many or a size class.

CASSHAERGGYTF	TGTGCCAGCAGCCACGCAGAAAGGGGTGGCTACACCTTC	TRBV3-1/TRBV3-2	NA	NA	TRBJ1-2
CASSYTFGGPGTEAFF	TGTGCCAGCAGTTACACTTTTGGGGGCCCTGGCACTGAAGCTTTCTTT	TRBV6-2/TRBV6-3	NA	NA	TRBJ1-1
CASSFGTGHLSYEQYF	TGTGCCAGCAGCTTCGGGACAGGGCATCTATCCTACGAGCAGTACTTC	TRBV5-4	TRBD1	NA	TRBJ2-7
CASGPGQGNTEAFF	TGCGCCAGCGGCCCGGGACAGGGGAACACTGAAGCTTTCTTT	TRBV5-1	TRBD1	NA	TRBJ1-1
CASSGGSTDTQYF	TGTGCCAGCAGCGGGGGGTCCACAGATACGCAGTATTTT	TRBV7-3	NA	NA	TRBJ2-3
CASSWKWRTTEATNYGYTF	TGCGCCAGCAGCTGGAAGTGGCGGACAACCGAGGCCACTAACTATGGCTACACCTTC	TRBV5-1	NA	NA	TRBJ1-2
CASSPTTNEKLFF	TGTGCCAGCTCACCTACAACTAATGAAAAACTGTTTTTT	TRBV18	NA	NA	TRBJ1-4
CASSLPSSGGVGSTEAFF	TGTGCCAGCAGCTTACCCTCTTCAGGGGGCGTTGGGAGCACTGAAGCTTTCTTT	TRBV7-8	TRBD1	NA	TRBJ1-1
CASSKARREADTEAFF	TGTGCCAGCAGCAAAGCGAGGAGGGAGGCGGACACTGAAGCTTTCTTT	TRBV21-1	NA	NA	TRBJ1-1
CASSQPGTGNYGYTF	TGCGCCAGCAGCCAACCCGGGACAGGCAACTATGGCTACACCTTC	TRBV4-1	TRBD1	NA	TRBJ1-2
CASSEDRTNYGYTF	TGCGCCAGCAGTGAGGACAGGACTAACTATGGCTACACCTTC	TRBV10-2	NA	NA	TRBJ1-2
CASSSLITGGYTF	TGTGCCAGCAGCTCACTGATTACGGGGGGCTACACCTTC	TRBV7-2	NA	NA	TRBJ1-2
CASNPGKGYYGYTF	TGTGCCAGCAATCCCGGGAAAGGGTACTATGGCTACACCTTC	TRBV2	NA	NA	TRBJ1-2
CASSVDLATEAFF	TGTGCCAGCAGCGTGGACTTGGCCACTGAAGCTTTCTTT	TRBV9	NA	NA	TRBJ1-1
CASSSAQRGYGYTF	TGTGCCAGTAGTTCGGCCCAAAGGGGCTATGGCTACACCTTC	TRBV19	NA	once	TRBJ1-2
CATSDPTVGRGGYNEQFF	TGTGCCACCAGTGATCCGACGGTTGGGCGGGGGGGCTACAATGAGCAGTTCTTC	TRBV24-1	TRBD2	NA	TRBJ2-1
CATRSDRYSNQPQHF	TGTGCCACACGGAGCGACAGGTATAGCAATCAGCCCCAGCATTTT	TRBV10-3	NA	NA	TRBJ1-5
CASSLWGTPNTGELFF	TGTGCCAGCAGCTTGTGGGGCACACCGAACACCGGGGAGCTGTTTTTT	TRBV5-5	NA	NA	TRBJ2-2
CSVTDRLNYGYTF	TGCAGCGTGACGGACAGGCTTAACTATGGCTACACCTTC	TRBV29-1	TRBD1	NA	TRBJ1-2
CASSQTGTATEAFF	TGTGCCAGCAGCCAGACAGGGACGGCCACTGAAGCTTTCTTT	TRBV5-5	TRBD1	NA	TRBJ1-1
CASSLGTGGPNTQYF	TGTGCCAGCAGCTTAGGGACAGGGGGCCCCAATACGCAGTATTTT	TRBV7-8	TRBD1	NA	TRBJ2-3
CASSFRGLGTEAFF	TGTGCCAGCAGTTTTAGGGGCCTGGGCACTGAAGCTTTCTTT	TRBV27	NA	NA	TRBJ1-1
CSASRPSGGSEQFF	TGCAGTGCTAGTAGGCCTAGCGGGGGGAGTGAGCAGTTCTTC	TRBV20-1	TRBD2	NA	TRBJ2-1
CASSSRGGSYNEQFF	TGTGCCAGCAGCTCCCGGGGGGGCTCCTACAATGAGCAGTTCTTC	TRBV7-3	TRBD2	NA	TRBJ2-1
CASSPIGQGVGYTF	TGTGCCAGCAGCCCTATCGGACAGGGTGTAGGCTACACCTTC	TRBV5-6	TRBD1	NA	TRBJ1-2
CASSYEGGLRAFF	TGTGCCAGCAGTTACGAGGGAGGACTAAGAGCTTTCTTT	TRBV6-5	NA	once	TRBJ1-1
CSASGAGGHSDTQYF	TGCAGTGCTAGTGGGGCGGGGGGCCATTCAGATACGCAGTATTTT	TRBV20-1	TRBD2	NA	TRBJ2-3
CASSQEQAGGPYTQYF	TGCGCCAGCAGCCAAGAGCAGGCGGGGGGGCCATATACGCAGTATTTT	TRBV4-1	TRBD2	NA	TRBJ2-3
CASSLGRGSPNYGYTF	TGCGCCAGCAGCTTGGGCAGGGGGTCGCCTAACTATGGCTACACCTTC	TRBV5-1	TRBD1	NA	TRBJ1-2
CASSAIEGGEQYF	TGTGCCAGCAGTGCCATCGAAGGGGGAGAGCAGTACTTC	TRBV6-4	NA	few	TRBJ2-7
CASSYSGGKEQFF	TGTGCCAGCAGTTACTCCGGGGGAAAGGAGCAGTTCTTC	TRBV6-5	NA	NA	TRBJ2-1
CASSVDSQETQYF	TGTGCCAGCAGCGTTGACAGCCAAGAGACCCAGTACTTC	TRBV7-3	NA	NA	TRBJ2-5
CASSLGLQRQDNEQFF	TGTGCCAGCAGCTTAGGACTTCAAAGACAGGACAATGAGCAGTTCTTC	TRBV11-1	NA	NA	TRBJ2-1
CAISVGTSGGDNEQFF	TGTGCCATCAGTGTCGGGACTAGCGGGGGGGACAATGAGCAGTTCTTC	TRBV10-3	TRBD2	NA	TRBJ2-1
CASSSASVFYEQYF	TGTGCCAGCAGCTCCGCCAGTGTTTTTTACGAGCAGTACTTC	TRBV7-9	NA	NA	TRBJ2-7
CASSIGRGRTEAFF	TGTGCCAGTAGTATAGGCAGGGGGCGGACTGAAGCTTTCTTT	TRBV19	TRBD1	NA	TRBJ1-1
CASSTAGVSEAFF	TGTGCCAGTAGTACTGCAGGGGTGAGTGAAGCTTTCTTT	TRBV19	NA	NA	TRBJ1-1
CASSEPNTYTEAFF	TGTGCCAGCAGTGAACCGAACACGTACACTGAAGCTTTCTTT	TRBV2	NA	NA	TRBJ1-1
CSGGRGSNTEAFF	TGCAGCGGTGGGAGGGGGTCGAACACTGAAGCTTTCTTT	TRBV29-1	NA	NA	TRBJ1-1
CASSREAGSYNEQFF	TGTGCCAGCAGCCGAGAAGCGGGCTCCTACAATGAGCAGTTCTTC	TRBV5-4	NA	NA	TRBJ2-1
CASVPIGGGAQPQHF	TGTGCCAGCGTCCCCATCGGAGGGGGGGCGCAGCCCCAGCATTTT	TRBV2	NA	NA	TRBJ1-5
CASLLGGPGSGANVLTF	TGTGCCAGCCTTTTGGGCGGTCCAGGGTCTGGGGCCAACGTCCTGACTTTC	TRBV2	NA	NA	TRBJ2-6
CASSPPRGLAGGSTGELFF	TGTGCCAGCTCACCACCCCGAGGACTAGCGGGGGGGTCGACCGGGGAGCTGTTTTTT	TRBV18	TRBD2	NA	TRBJ2-2
CASSFGQNNEQFF	TGTGCCAGCAGCTTTGGGCAGAACAATGAGCAGTTCTTC	TRBV5-4	NA	NA	TRBJ2-1
CASSERVSGGRETQYF	TGTGCCAGCAGTGAAAGGGTTAGCGGGGGACGAGAGACCCAGTACTTC	TRBV6-1	TRBD2	NA	TRBJ2-5
CASSYSGTNPGELFF	TGTGCCAGCAGTTACTCCGGGACTAATCCCGGGGAGCTGTTTTTT	TRBV6-5	TRBD2	NA	TRBJ2-2